A single sample is the source of the 12 T cell receptor beta chains below, sequenced in a study of blood T cell repertoires in COVID-19 (dated by TCRdb to between 2020 and 2021). The library was built by means of the immunoSEQ multiplex PCR assay. Imported from immuneACCESS, the table was reduced by TCRdb to in-frame sequences with V and J called. These copies leave out some clones; in studies compared against another copy, an unresolved V gene accounts for under half, and the cause of the remainder is not known. The sample contains some 300,000 clones, around 88% of them found a single time. The ten largest make up around 13% of the sample. Sequenced input: peripheral blood. The origin of the receptors is a woman between 65 and 79 years old with COVID-19, enrolled during active disease.

The chain is built from TRBV9 and TRBJ1-5; no reliable D call. With 3 bases removed from V and 3 bases from J, the gap between germline ends came to 13 bases. The CDR3 length is 15 residues. CDR1 SGDLS and CDR2 YYNGEE come from the germline V gene. Here the CDR3 reads CASSGGDGYNQPQHF. CDR3 sequence (DNA): TGTGCCAGCAGCGGCGGAGACGGCTACAATCAGCCCCAGCATTTT.

The rearrangement links TRBV9 to TRBJ2-1, with TRBD2 matching 9 bases. The CDR3 is 16 residues long. The ends lost 4 bases at V and 7 bases at J; junction bases unmatched: 12. Germline-derived CDR1 and CDR2 are SGDLS and YYNGEE. CDR3 sequence reads: CASSLQGGGATNEQFF. The CDR3 nucleotides read TGTGCCAGCAGCCTCCAGGGCGGGGGGGCTACAAATGAGCAGTTCTTC.

The chain carries TRBV6-5 and TRBJ2-7; 10 bases are a match to TRBD1. The length of the CDR3 is 12 residues. Germline values: CDR1 MNHEY, CDR2 SVGAGI. The J segment lost 5 bases and the V segment lost 10 bases, leaving 5 bases of the junction unmatched. CDR3 protein: CAIGQGGNEQYF. CDR3 DNA: TGTGCCATCGGACAGGGGGGGAACGAGCAGTACTTC.

The sample holds one count of this clone. V gene TRBV5-1 combines with J gene TRBJ2-1, with 9 bases lining up with TRBD2. CDR3 length: 16 residues. V shed 7 bases, J shed 2 bases, and the junction held 10 bases outside the gene matches. Germline V gives CDR1 SGHRS, CDR2 YFSETQ. The DNA for the CDR3 is TGCGCCAGCCACGTCTATGGCGGGGGGGCCTACAATGAGCAGTTCTTC. Its protein product is CASHVYGGGAYNEQFF.

This sequence joins TRBV6-2 or TRBV6-3 and TRBJ2-7, with 9 bases matching TRBD1. This CDR3 has 15 amino acids. CDR1 is MNHEY, CDR2 SVGEGT, per germline. J lost 5 bases, V lost 5 bases, and 10 bases had no gene match. The CDR3 DNA reads TGTGCCAGCAGTCCGGGTGGACAGGGGAGCCACGAGCAGTACTTC. It translates to CASSPGGQGSHEQYF.

This clone is a singleton in its sample. Other DNA sequences from this sample encode an identical CDR3 as well. The chain has TRBV11-2 and TRBJ2-3; D ambiguous. The CDR3 contains 15 residues. Trimming took off 1 base at V and 2 bases at J, with 10 bases between the two ends. The germline CDR1 and CDR2 sequences are SGHAT and FQNNGV. CDR3 nucleotides: TGTGCCAGCAGCTTAGGGCCAGGTTCCACAGATACGCAGTATTTT. Residues: CASSLGPGSTDTQYF.

The V call is TRBV6-5, the J call TRBJ1-4; D is unresolved. Trimming left V 4 bases short and J 8 bases short, with 8 bases between. CDR1 is MNHEY, CDR2 SVGAGI, per germline. The CDR3 runs 12 residues. The CDR3 coding sequence is TGTGCCAGCAGTTCCAGATCCGAAAAACTGTTTTTT. The encoded protein is CASSSRSEKLFF.

The chain joins TRBV6-2 or TRBV6-3 to TRBJ1-2, with D possibly TRBD1 on 5 matching bases. The CDR3 is 12 amino acids. The ends were cut back, 5 bases at V and 6 bases at J, with 10 bases in the middle. Germline V gives CDR1 MNHEY, CDR2 SVGEGT. CDR3 in DNA: TGTGCCAGCAGTCGAGAGACAGATGGCTACACCTTC. Its translation is CASSRETDGYTF.

This clone appeared once. Other DNA sequences in the same sample also yield this CDR3. The chain combines TRBV5-1 with TRBJ2-3; 7 bases match TRBD1. V was clipped by 0 bases and J by 3 bases; unmatched bases: 4. The CDR3 runs 15 residues. Per germline, CDR1 SGHRS and CDR2 YFSETQ. The CDR3 DNA sequence: TGCGCCAGCAGCTTGGAGGGGGCCCGAACAGATACGCAGTATTTT. It is translated as CASSLEGARTDTQYF.

The rearrangement joins TRBV4-2 to TRBJ2-3; 8 nucleotides match TRBD1. After removal of 4 bases from V and 2 bases from J, the junction contained 8 bases not matched to a gene. The germline CDR1 and CDR2 sequences are LGHNA and YNFKEQ. This CDR3 is 16 amino acids long. The CDR3, as DNA: TGTGCCAGCAGCCCGACCCGACAGGGGCCCACAGATACGCAGTATTTT. Its translation: CASSPTRQGPTDTQYF.

The chain couples TRBV5-1 to TRBJ2-2; 8 positions agree with TRBD1. Germline values: CDR1 SGHRS, CDR2 YFSETQ. The CDR3 length is 15 residues. The trim removed 4 bases at V and 0 bases at J, leaving 2 bases unmatched. The CDR3 bases are TGCGCCAGCAGCCCGGACAGGGCGAACACCGGGGAGCTGTTTTTT. Protein sequence: CASSPDRANTGELFF.

This clone was seen just once. The V gene is TRBV7-2, the J gene TRBJ1-1, with TRBD1 matching over 8 bases. The J segment lost 5 bases and the V segment lost 3 bases, leaving 5 bases of the junction unmatched. Per germline, CDR1 SGHTA and CDR2 FQGNSA. This CDR3 is 14 amino acids long. CDR3 region: CASSFDRGWTEAFF. For the CDR3, the DNA is TGTGCCAGCAGCTTCGACAGGGGCTGGACTGAAGCTTTCTTT.